The rows below give T cell receptor beta chains drawn from one sample of a study of sequential checkpoint blockade in melanoma. TCRdb's copy holds only in-frame clones and misses some; the assay was immunoSEQ multiplex PCR. This table has about 3,500 clones, 17% appearing once. The sequencing used tumor tissue (inferred from file names), collected from a patient given nivolumab and ipilimumab in sequence. These receptors were obtained from a human donor with melanoma. CDR3s include the opening cysteine and the closing phenylalanine or tryptophan. The order of the fields is V gene, clone size, J gene, D gene, CDR3 protein, CDR3 DNA. A D gene is named only where the DNA matches it firmly. For some rows the clone size is stated as once, few or many, or as a class when expanded; others skip it.

v_call: TRBV7-1; clone_size: few; j_call: TRBJ2-6; d_call: -; cdr3_aa: CASSLEGLSVLTF; cdr3_nt: TGTGCCAGCAGCTTAGAAGGGCTCAGCGTCCTGACTTTC
v_call: TRBV28; clone_size: few; j_call: TRBJ2-1; d_call: -; cdr3_aa: CASSLGFVSSYNEQFF; cdr3_nt: TGTGCCAGCAGTTTGGGCTTCGTAAGCTCCTACAATGAGCAGTTCTTC
v_call: TRBV11-3; clone_size: -; j_call: TRBJ2-5; d_call: TRBD2; cdr3_aa: CASSSSSGLQETQYF; cdr3_nt: TGTGCCAGCAGCTCCTCTAGCGGTTTACAAGAGACCCAGTACTTC
v_call: TRBV11-3; clone_size: many; j_call: TRBJ1-2; d_call: -; cdr3_aa: CASSPRTDRTDGYTF; cdr3_nt: TGTGCCAGCAGCCCGCGGACAGACCGCACCGATGGCTACACCTTC
v_call: TRBV11-3; clone_size: medium-sized; j_call: TRBJ1-4; d_call: -; cdr3_aa: CASSLDGRANEKLFF; cdr3_nt: TGTGCCAGCAGCTTAGACGGGCGGGCTAATGAAAAACTGTTTTTT
v_call: TRBV18; clone_size: -; j_call: TRBJ2-3; d_call: -; cdr3_aa: CASSADSSTDTQYF; cdr3_nt: TGTGCCAGCTCAGCCGACAGCAGCACAGATACGCAGTATTTT
v_call: TRBV5-1; clone_size: -; j_call: TRBJ2-7; d_call: -; cdr3_aa: CASSWRGAGRDEQYF; cdr3_nt: TGCGCCAGCAGCTGGAGGGGGGCAGGGAGAGACGAGCAGTACTTC
v_call: TRBV19; clone_size: -; j_call: TRBJ1-2; d_call: -; cdr3_aa: CASSIGLDGYTF; cdr3_nt: TGTGCCAGTAGTATCGGCCTTGATGGCTACACCTTC
v_call: TRBV7-2; clone_size: many; j_call: TRBJ1-1; d_call: TRBD1; cdr3_aa: CASSPLTGEIAFF; cdr3_nt: TGTGCCAGCAGCCCGCTGACAGGGGAAATAGCTTTCTTT
v_call: TRBV30; clone_size: -; j_call: TRBJ2-2; d_call: TRBD2; cdr3_aa: CAWSFSGRWGTGELFF; cdr3_nt: TGTGCCTGGAGTTTTAGCGGGAGGTGGGGCACCGGGGAGCTGTTTTTT
v_call: TRBV19; clone_size: once; j_call: TRBJ1-5; d_call: -; cdr3_aa: CASSYGGNQPQHF; cdr3_nt: TGTGCCAGTAGTTATGGGGGGAACCAGCCCCAGCATTTT